This T cell receptor beta chain was obtained from a study of blood T cell repertoires in COVID-19 (dated by TCRdb to the early 2020s). Some background on the complete study: Collaborator samples came from the United States, Italy and Spain and covered acute and convalescent phases of COVID-19. The prospective study material was composed of cDNA or gDNA derived from T cells, B-cell-depleted T cells, or PBMCs. Deeply sampled blood TCRbeta repertoires from subjects exposed to, actively infected with, or recovered from COVID-19 were included in the dataset. A freely available public database, intended as a resource for researchers studying the immune response to SARS-CoV-2, is where the repertoires were released. Samples came from the ongoing ImmuneRACE study (first 160 participants) plus 1,254 subjects from 6 global collaborators. Nearly every sample came with metadata listing a de-identified subject ID, COVID-19 status, age in years and sex. Where HLA class I and class II types were available, the types were taken from metadata supplied by the sample provider, not from assay-based typing.

Each collaborating institution followed its own protocols to collect whole blood in K2EDTA tubes. For TCRbeta analysis, collaborator samples were shipped as frozen whole blood, as isolated PBMCs, or as DNA extracted from either sample type. The immunoSEQ Assay, a bias-controlled multiplex PCR, was used to amplify TCRbeta CDR3 regions from genomic DNA. Regarding the original processing steps: Within the assay, amplification of reference gene primers was used to estimate how many nucleated cells each sample contained. To quantify the absolute abundance of each unique TCRbeta CDR3 rearrangement, sequence reads were collapsed and filtered. Productive Simpson clonality was computed per sample as the square root of Simpson's diversity index over productive rearrangements. In its TCRdb copy, this immuneACCESS table keeps in-frame sequences only and misses some clones. Where compared with another copy, unresolved V genes explain less than half of these, and the others have no known cause. The DNA was the basis for D and trimming; V, J and clone size are from that table. The sample profile shows about 200,000 clones; about 86% of them were found once. The ten most abundant clones make up around 0.76% of the sample.

Study-wide findings and limitations: How much clinical and demographic metadata was included differed by source and by participant, and the metadata was provided uncurated.

V and J lose 5 bases and 5 bases, and a span of 12 bases separates them. CDR1 and CDR2, looked up from the germline V gene (reference sequence), are SEHNR and FQNEAQ. The CDR3 spans 14 residues, from the cysteine through the phenylalanine. Only CDR3 DNA remains: 42 bases, in frame from the first base. With respect to this clone: Its antigen is currently not known. One base away there is no much larger clone; base qualities are not given. Additional DNA sequences in this sample encode the identical CDR3.

The receptor's source is a woman between 65 and 79 years old with acute or convalescent COVID-19. Recombination connected TRBV7-9 to TRBJ1-4; the D gene is not confidently resolved. Material: peripheral blood. The CDR3 reads as follows: CASSASGGNEKLFF. The bases are TGTGCCAGCAGCGCAAGTGGCGGAAATGAAAAACTGTTTTTT.